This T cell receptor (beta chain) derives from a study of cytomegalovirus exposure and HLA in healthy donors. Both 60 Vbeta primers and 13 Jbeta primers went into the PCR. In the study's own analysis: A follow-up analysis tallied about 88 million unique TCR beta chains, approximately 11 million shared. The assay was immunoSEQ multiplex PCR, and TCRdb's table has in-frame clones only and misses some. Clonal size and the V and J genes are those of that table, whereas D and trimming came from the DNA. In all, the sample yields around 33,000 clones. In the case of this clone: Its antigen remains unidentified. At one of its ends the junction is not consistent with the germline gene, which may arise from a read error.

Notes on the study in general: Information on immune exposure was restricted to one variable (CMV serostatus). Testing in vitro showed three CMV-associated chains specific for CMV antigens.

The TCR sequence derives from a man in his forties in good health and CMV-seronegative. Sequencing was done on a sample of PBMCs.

The CDR3 region is CASSPMTGSNTEDFF. CDR3 coding DNA: TGTGCCAGCTCCCCCATGACAGGGTCGAACACTGAAGATTTCTTT. This sequence joins TRBV18 and TRBJ1-1; TRBD1 matches at 7 bases. The germline V gene has CDR1 KGHSH and CDR2 LQKENI. The CDR3 is 15 amino acids.